The source of this T cell receptor beta chain is a study of cytomegalovirus exposure and HLA in healthy donors. V gave up 6 bases and J gave up 4 bases; unmatched junction bases: 6. CDR3 length equals 14 residues. In germline, CDR1 is MNHEY, CDR2 SMNVEV (reference sequence). Primers for the PCR totalled 60 Vbeta and 13 Jbeta. TCRdb's copy holds only in-frame clones and misses some; the assay was immunoSEQ multiplex PCR. This sample contains 50,000 to 60,000 clones. These donors counted as nominally healthy when sampled, but unrecorded immune exposures were likely. This sequence originates from a woman between 50 and 59 years old in good health and CMV-seropositive. Sequencing was carried out using PBMCs. The chain is built from TRBV27 and TRBJ2-3; TRBD2 agrees at 8 bases. CDR3 in DNA: TGTGCCAGCAGGACTTTAGCGGGACCAGATACGCAGTATTTT. Its protein product is CASRTLAGPDTQYF.